This entry describes one TCR beta chain. CDR3 length equals 14 residues. The data originate from a study of blood T cell repertoires in COVID-19. Using immunoSEQ multiplex PCR, the repertoire was profiled, and TCRdb retains in-frame clones only, with some absent. The data show approximately 240,000 clones, nearly 90% seen once. The material sequenced was peripheral blood. V and J are TRBV21-1 and TRBJ2-7; the listed D gene, TRBD1, was not tested against the DNA. TRBV21-1 is a recognized pseudogene. The clonotype was recovered from a woman between 40 and 55 years old who had recovered from COVID-19. The CDR3 DNA follows: TGTGCCAGCAGCAAAGTTCCCAGGGTCTACGAGCAGTACTTC. Its protein is CASSKVPRVYEQYF.